Below are 17 T cell receptor beta chains sequenced from a single sample in a study of radiation and T cells in renal cell carcinoma. Documented time point: blood 2 weeks post-SBRT. The sample's treatment: 15 Gy SBRT to primary tumor, nephrectomy 4 weeks later. Sequencing was performed with immunoSEQ multiplex PCR; in TCRdb, only in-frame clones are kept and a portion is missing. The sample gives about 150,000 clones, 87% of which show up once; over 10% is in the top ten. Sequenced here: blood, sampled from a patient whose treatment included radiotherapy and nephrectomy. These receptors originate from a woman aged 45-65 years with renal cell carcinoma.

This rearrangement joins TRBV19 to TRBJ1-1; TRBD1 might be the D (6 bases). Trimming shortened V by 6 bases and J by 1 base, and 12 bases separated the two germline ends. CDR1 is LNHDA, CDR2 SQIVND, per germline (reference sequence). The CDR3 contains 14 residues. CDR3: CASRAGHRNTEAFF. In DNA, the CDR3 is TGTGCCAGTAGGGCGGGACACCGGAACACTGAAGCTTTCTTT. Together with reference TRBV19 and TRBJ1-1, the CDR3 gives the full variable domain: DGGITQSPKYLFRKEGQNVTLSCEQNLNHDAMYWYRQDPGQGLRLIYYSQIVNDFQKGDIAEGYSVSREKKESFPLTVTSAQKNPTAFYLCASRAGHRNTEAFFGQGTRLTVV.

This clone was counted once. The V call is TRBV5-4, the J call TRBJ1-2; 7 nucleotides match TRBD1. The junction had 6 bases not matched to a gene; V was cut back by 3 bases and J by 4 bases. Germline lookup yields CDR1 SGHNT and CDR2 YYREEE (reference sequence). There are 14 residues in the CDR3. CDR3 nucleotide sequence: TGTGCCAGCAGCTCGACAGGGCAGGGCTATGGCTACACCTTC. Protein product: CASSSTGQGYGYTF.

The gene calls are TRBV6-1 and TRBJ1-3, with 7 nucleotides matching TRBD1. CDR1 MNHNS and CDR2 SASEGT come from the germline V gene. CDR3 length: 16 amino acids. V shed 4 bases, J shed 1 base, and the junction held 7 bases outside the gene matches. The CDR3 DNA sequence: TGTGCCAGCAGTGTCCAGGGGGAACTTTCTGGAAACACCATATATTTT. Translating gives CASSVQGELSGNTIYF.

This clone was detected only a few times. V and J are TRBV6-5 and TRBJ1-2; D remains ambiguous. The CDR3 sequence is 12 residues long. CDR1 MNHEY and CDR2 SVGAGI come from the germline V gene. V was pared by 5 bases and J by 0 bases, with 4 bases between. CDR3 in DNA: TGTGCCAGCAGTAGAGCTAACTATGGCTACACCTTC. The encoded protein is CASSRANYGYTF.

The rearrangement links TRBV7-2 to TRBJ2-2; D uncertain. Per germline, CDR1 SGHTA and CDR2 FQGNSA. Deletions cut 1 base from V and 7 bases from J, with 4 bases between. There are 12 residues in the CDR3. The CDR3 reads CASSLVIGELFF. CDR3 DNA: TGTGCCAGCAGCTTAGTAATCGGGGAGCTGTTTTTT.

The chain recombines TRBV6-1 with TRBJ2-4; tentative D call: TRBD2 (6 bases). The germline gives CDR1 MNHNS, CDR2 SASEGT. The V gene lost 2 bases and the J gene lost 3 bases, with 11 bases spanning the gap. There are 15 residues in the CDR3. Here the CDR3 DNA reads TGTGCCAGCAGTGAATTGGGAGGCAGCAAAAACATTCAGTACTTC. Amino acid sequence: CASSELGGSKNIQYF.

V and J are TRBV30 and TRBJ1-5; D gene ambiguous. The V end was cut by 1 base, the J end by 4 bases, with 23 bases between. CDR1 GTSNPN and CDR2 SVGIG come from the germline V gene (reference sequence). The CDR3 has 18 residues. CDR3 in DNA: TGTGCCTGGAGTGAGGCAGCGCTCCAATTTTCTAGGAATCAGCCCCAGCATTTT. Translated: CAWSEAALQFSRNQPQHF.

V usage is TRBV30 and J usage is TRBJ1-2; 7 bases align to TRBD1. V lost 2 bases, J lost 2 bases, and 2 bases stayed unmatched. The CDR3 is 13 amino acids. Germline V CDR1 and CDR2: GTSNPN, SVGIG (reference sequence). The DNA for the CDR3 is TGTGCCTGGAGTTCGACAGGGAACTATGGCTACACCTTC. As protein: CAWSSTGNYGYTF.

The chain carries TRBV18 and TRBJ1-1, with 7 bases aligning to TRBD1. CDR3 length equals 15 residues. V gave up 6 bases and J gave up 1 base; unmatched junction bases: 8. Germline lookup yields CDR1 KGHSH and CDR2 LQKENI. The CDR3 nucleotides read TGTGCCAGCTCGCTCGAGGCAGGGGGGAACACTGAAGCTTTCTTT. This encodes CASSLEAGGNTEAFF.

The V and J genes are TRBV5-1 and TRBJ2-1; 8 bases fit TRBD1. The germline V gene encodes CDR1 SGHRS and CDR2 YFSETQ. The CDR3 extends over 15 amino acids. With V trimmed by 2 bases and J by 8 bases, 9 bases remained unmatched. As DNA, the CDR3 is TGCGCCAGCAGCTTCCGTTTCGGACAGGGCCATGAGCAGTTCTTC. Its translation is CASSFRFGQGHEQFF.

J is TRBJ2-3 and V is TRBV6-6, with 10 positions matching TRBD2. Germline lookup yields CDR1 MNHNY and CDR2 SVGAGI (reference sequence). Losses at the gene ends were 8 bases for V and 1 base for J; bases not matched to a gene: 3. This CDR3 comprises 14 residues. CDR3 in amino acids: CASYTSGGTDTQYF. CDR3 DNA sequence: TGTGCCAGCTATACTAGCGGGGGCACAGATACGCAGTATTTT.

The table lists this clone with a few counts. The chain couples TRBV4-2 to TRBJ1-4; D unclear. Trimming shortened V by 0 bases and J by 8 bases, and 10 bases separated the two germline ends. The CDR3 length is 14 residues. The germline CDR1 and CDR2 sequences are LGHNA and YNFKEQ. In nucleotides, the CDR3 is TGTGCCAGCAGCCAAGACGGCGGGAAGGAAAAACTGTTTTTT. Translating it yields CASSQDGGKEKLFF.

The chain links TRBV2 to TRBJ1-2; D possibly corresponds to TRBD1 (5 bases). The length of the CDR3 is 16 residues. Trimming removed 4 bases at V and 0 bases at J, with 15 bases between. Germline CDR1 is SNHLY and CDR2 is FYNNEI. The CDR3 nucleotides read TGTGCCAGCAGTGCCCGTCTGGGGGGAGCTAACTATGGCTACACCTTC. The encoded protein is CASSARLGGANYGYTF.

The chain combines TRBV23-1 with TRBJ2-7, with TRBD1 identical over 10 bases. TRBV23-1 is an ORF for which the function is uncertain. CDR3 size: 16 residues. With V trimmed by 2 bases and J by 2 bases, 6 bases remained unmatched. The CDR3 sequence is CASSQTGTGEPYEQYF. CDR3 in DNA: TGCGCCAGCAGTCAAACCGGGACAGGGGAACCCTACGAGCAGTACTTC.

This chain connects TRBV5-1 to TRBJ2-1, with 11 bases matching TRBD2. Germline V CDR1 and CDR2: SGHRS, YFSETQ. After removal of 0 bases from V and 4 bases from J, the junction contained 3 bases not matched to a gene. CDR3 length equals 16 residues. CDR3 sequence (DNA): TGCGCCAGCAGCTTGGTTGCTAGCGGGGGGTACAATGAGCAGTTCTTC. Residues: CASSLVASGGYNEQFF.

This chain uses TRBV7-6 with TRBJ1-6; 10 bases align to TRBD1. The CDR3 is 17 residues long. Trimming took 5 bases from V and 5 from J; bases not matched to a gene: 9. In germline, CDR1 is SGHVS, CDR2 FNYEAQ. As DNA, the CDR3 is TGTGCCAGCAGCCCCTTCTCCGGGACAGGGGATAATTCACCCCTCCACTTT. Its protein is CASSPFSGTGDNSPLHF. The complete variable domain, with remaining parts taken from reference TRBV7-6 and TRBJ1-6, reads GAGVSQSPRYKVTKRGQDVALRCDPISGHVSLYWYRQALGQGPEFLTYFNYEAQQDKSGLPNDRFSAERPEGSISTLTIQRTEQRDSAMYRCASSPFSGTGDNSPLHFGNGTRLTVT.

Here the CDR3 DNA reads TGTGCCAGCACCATGGGGACGGCTAACTATGGCTACACCTTC. It encodes CASTMGTANYGYTF. The rearrangement uses TRBV6-6 and TRBJ1-2; TRBD1 might be the D (5 bases). Between the trimmed V and J ends, which lost 7 bases and 0 bases, there was a span of 12 bases. CDR1 and CDR2 from the germline V gene are MNHNY and SVGAGI (reference sequence). The CDR3 totals 14 residues.